The 27 T cell receptor beta chains below were found in one sample sequenced in a study of shared clonotypes between healthy human individuals. Here immunoSEQ multiplex PCR was the method, and the copy in TCRdb shows in-frame clones only, minus some. The sample has 700,000 or so clones, about two thirds seen once. Sequenced material: memory CD4+ T cells sorted from blood. Subset: CD45RA-negative fraction. The receptors shown here come from a woman aged 25 to 39 in good health.

The rearrangement uses TRBV2 and TRBJ2-1; 14 bases fit TRBD2. CDR3 length: 15 residues. V lost 6 bases, J lost 6 bases, and 4 bases stayed unmatched. Per the germline V gene, CDR1 is SNHLY and CDR2 is FYNNEI. This CDR3 reads CASRGTSGGTNEQFF. The CDR3 DNA is TGTGCCAGCAGAGGGACTAGCGGGGGTACCAATGAGCAGTTCTTC.

This rearrangement joins TRBV6-4 to TRBJ1-6, with TRBD1 matching over 8 bases. V shed 4 bases, J shed 6 bases, and the junction held 5 bases outside the gene matches. Germline V gene lookup returns CDR1 MRHNA and CDR2 SNTAGT. The CDR3 loop spans 15 amino acids. CDR3 protein: CASSGTGGFNSPLHF. The CDR3 region has the DNA TGTGCCAGCAGTGGAACAGGGGGATTTAATTCACCCCTCCACTTT.

J is TRBJ1-4 and V is TRBV28, with TRBD1 matching 10 bases. V lost 5 bases to trimming and J lost 8 bases; unmatched junction nucleotides: 14. CDR3 length: 17 amino acids. The germline gives CDR1 MDHEN, CDR2 SYDVKM. In nucleotides, the CDR3 is TGTGCCAGCAGTAGAAGTCCCGGGACAGGGGTATGGGAAAAACTGTTTTTT. This sequence encodes CASSRSPGTGVWEKLFF.

The V gene is TRBV28, the J gene TRBJ2-7, with D perhaps TRBD1 (6 bases). CDR1 is MDHEN, CDR2 SYDVKM, per germline. The V and J ends lost 7 bases and 8 bases respectively, with 18 bases between them. CDR3 length: 13 amino acids. This CDR3 is CASTLTGTRKQYF. Here the CDR3 DNA reads TGTGCCAGCACCCTGACAGGCACCCGGAAGCAGTACTTC.

The chain recombines TRBV5-3 with TRBJ1-1; D not resolved. TRBV5-3 is an ORF; its function is uncertain. V was shortened by 2 bases and J by 1 base, with 12 bases between the two germline ends. The CDR3 runs to 15 residues. The CDR3 DNA is TGTGCCAGAAGCTTCTGGTGGGCCGGGAACACTGAAGCTTTCTTT. Protein product: CARSFWWAGNTEAFF.

This clone turned up a few times. This sequence joins TRBV4-1 and TRBJ2-3; the match to TRBD2 covers 12 bases. Germline trimming cut 2 bases from V and 2 bases from J; bases unmatched to any gene: 8. The CDR3 runs 18 residues. Looked up from germline, CDR1 is MGHRA and CDR2 is YSYEKL. CDR3 amino acids: CASSQLWTSGVTTDTQYF. Written as DNA, the CDR3 is TGCGCCAGCAGCCAATTATGGACTAGCGGGGTCACCACAGATACGCAGTATTTT.

The V call is TRBV11-1, the J call TRBJ2-3, with D possibly being TRBD1 (5 bases). CDR3 size: 14 residues. V lost 5 bases and J lost 2, with 11 bases in between. Looked up from germline, CDR1 is SGHAT and CDR2 is FQDESV (reference sequence). The CDR3 DNA reads as TGTGCCAGCAGCGCCGACAGTTTCACAGATACGCAGTATTTT. Its protein product is CASSADSFTDTQYF.

The rearrangement links TRBV7-9 to TRBJ1-3; the match to TRBD1 covers 8 bases. This CDR3 comprises 15 residues. The ends lost 5 bases at V and 0 bases at J; junction bases unmatched: 3. Germline assignment: CDR1 SEHNR and CDR2 FQNEAQ (reference sequence). For the CDR3, the DNA is TGTGCCAGCAGCAGGACAGGGTTCTCTGGAAACACCATATATTTT. Translation gives CASSRTGFSGNTIYF.

The chain uses TRBV2 and TRBJ2-7; 13 bases match TRBD2. The CDR3 is 16 residues long. Germline V gives CDR1 SNHLY, CDR2 FYNNEI. With V trimmed by 7 bases and J by 1 base, 7 bases remained unmatched. CDR3 residues: CASKSGTSGDSYEQYF. In nucleotides, the CDR3 is TGTGCCAGCAAATCCGGGACTAGCGGGGATTCCTACGAGCAGTACTTC.

The chain joins TRBV28 to TRBJ2-2; D might be TRBD2 (6 bases). The V end lost 5 bases, the J end lost 5 bases, and 12 bases lay between the germline ends. The CDR3 has 14 residues. Germline-derived CDR1 and CDR2 are MDHEN and SYDVKM. CDR3 sequence reads: CASSLPGETGELFF. The CDR3 bases are TGTGCCAGCAGTCTACCGGGGGAAACCGGGGAGCTGTTTTTT.

The rearrangement joins TRBV4-1 to TRBJ1-5; TRBD1 might be the D (5 bases). Germline V lookup: CDR1 MGHRA, CDR2 YSYEKL. This CDR3 spans 14 amino acids. With 4 bases removed from V and 0 bases from J, the gap between germline ends came to 7 bases. CDR3 sequence: CASSRQGSNQPQHF. The CDR3 DNA is TGCGCCAGCAGCCGGCAGGGTAGCAATCAGCCCCAGCATTTT.

The CDR3 reads CAITEDGTIYF. The CDR3 DNA is TGTGCCATCACCGAAGACGGAACCATATATTTT. The J gene is TRBJ1-3, the V gene TRBV10-3; D call uncertain. V was trimmed by 7 bases and J by 10 bases, leaving 11 bases between them. The germline V gene has CDR1 ENHRY and CDR2 SYGVKD. The CDR3 contains 11 residues.

The chain couples TRBV5-1 to TRBJ2-3, with 7 nucleotides matching TRBD1. CDR3 length: 14 residues. Germline CDR1 reads SGHRS; CDR2 reads YFSETQ. The V segment lost 4 bases and the J segment 6 bases; nucleotides outside the gene matches: 8. In DNA form, the CDR3 reads TGCGCCAGCAGCCCGATAGGGGGCGAGGATACGCAGTATTTT. Protein product: CASSPIGGEDTQYF.

The chain has TRBV6-5 and TRBJ1-1, with D possibly TRBD1 on 6 matching bases. In germline, CDR1 is MNHEY, CDR2 SVGAGI. CDR3 length: 15 residues. V lost 7 bases, J lost 4 bases, and 19 bases lay in between. The DNA of the CDR3 is TGTGCCAGCAACGCGGCAGGGGAAAGGATCACTGAAGCTTTCTTT. Its translation: CASNAAGERITEAFF.

Notes on this clone: Just one base apart from a much larger clone, this may be a read error. The chain is built from TRBV7-4 and TRBJ2-5; perhaps TRBD1 as D (6 bases). The CDR3 has 14 residues. Germline V gene sequence: CDR1 SGHVT, CDR2 SQSDAQ. Trimming took 0 bases from V and 2 from J, leaving 7 bases between them. CDR3 nucleotide sequence: TGTGCCAGCAGCTTAGCCCAGGGGCAAGAGACCCAGTACTTC. It encodes CASSLAQGQETQYF.

Details on this clone: This CDR3 is also generated by other DNA sequences in the sample. V gene TRBV18 combines with J gene TRBJ1-5; possibly TRBD1 for D (5 bases). From germline, CDR1 is KGHSH and CDR2 LQKENI. V shed 2 bases and J shed 1 base, with 9 bases lying between them. The CDR3 totals 15 residues. The CDR3 reads CASSPGTGSNQPQHF. DNA of the CDR3: TGTGCCAGCTCACCAGGGACGGGAAGCAATCAGCCCCAGCATTTT.

The rearrangement uses TRBV29-1 and TRBJ1-1; 7 bases map to TRBD1. Germline loops: CDR1 SQVTM, CDR2 ANQGSEA. This CDR3 is built from 14 residues. V lost 6 bases to trimming and J lost 1 base; unmatched junction nucleotides: 8. DNA of the CDR3: TGCAGCGTCAAGACAGGGACCTCGAACACTGAAGCTTTCTTT. It yields the protein CSVKTGTSNTEAFF.

This chain uses TRBV6-5 with TRBJ2-7, with 8 bases aligning to TRBD1. The CDR3 covers 16 residues. Germline V gene data show CDR1 as MNHEY and CDR2 as SVGAGI. V gave up 0 bases and J gave up 4 bases; unmatched junction bases: 8. The CDR3 nucleotides read TGTGCCAGCAGTTACTCGAGCAGGGGGCAAAGTTACGAGCAGTACTTC. Translated: CASSYSSRGQSYEQYF.

The rearrangement uses TRBV13 and TRBJ2-3; 10 bases agree with TRBD1. V shed 1 base, J shed 2 bases, and the junction held 18 bases outside the gene matches. The CDR3 is made up of 21 amino acids. Per germline, CDR1 PRHDT and CDR2 FYEKMQ (reference sequence). The DNA of the CDR3 is TGTGCCAGCAGCTTAGTCCCGGGACAGGGGAGCCCCAGCGGGACCACAGATACGCAGTATTTT. It yields the protein CASSLVPGQGSPSGTTDTQYF.

The V gene is TRBV5-1, the J gene TRBJ2-5; D remains ambiguous. The CDR3 extends over 13 amino acids. Germline-derived CDR1 and CDR2 are SGHRS and YFSETQ. V was trimmed by 1 base and J by 5 bases, leaving 9 bases between them. The CDR3 spells CASSLLWMETQYF. In DNA, the CDR3 is TGCGCCAGCAGCTTGTTATGGATGGAGACCCAGTACTTC. Combining the CDR3 with reference TRBV5-1 and TRBJ2-5 gives the whole variable domain KAGVTQTPRYLIKTRGQQVTLSCSPISGHRSVSWYQQTPGQGLQFLFEYFSETQRNKGNFPGRFSGRQFSNSRSEMNVSTLELGDSALYLCASSLLWMETQYFGPGTRLLVL.

This sequence joins TRBV28 and TRBJ1-3; a weak D match, TRBD1 (5 bases). The V end was cut by 6 bases, the J end by 0 bases, with 9 bases between. The CDR3 is 14 residues long. The germline CDR1 and CDR2 sequences are MDHEN and SYDVKM. CDR3 DNA sequence: TGTGCCAGCAGGGTTGGGGGCTCTGGAAACACCATATATTTT. Protein: CASRVGGSGNTIYF.

The CDR3 DNA reads as TGTGCCACCAGCAGAGGGGGACCCGCAGGGACGCAGTATTTT. Translated, it gives CATSRGGPAGTQYF. The chain links TRBV15 to TRBJ2-3, with D perhaps TRBD1 or TRBD2 (5 bases each). The CDR3 is 14 residues long. Germline V CDR1 and CDR2: LNHNV, YYDKDF (reference sequence). The germline V and J ends were trimmed by 1 base and 9 bases, with 14 bases remaining between them.

The chain recombines TRBV19 with TRBJ1-1, with TRBD1 identical over 9 bases. V was clipped by 5 bases and J by 4 bases; unmatched bases: 11. CDR3 length: 16 residues. Germline V CDR1 and CDR2: LNHDA, SQIVND (reference sequence). For the CDR3, the DNA is TGTGCCAGTAGTCCCGTGGGACAGGGTCGGGGCACTGAAGCTTTCTTT. Its protein is CASSPVGQGRGTEAFF.

In regard to this clone: Other DNA sequences from this sample encode an identical CDR3 as well. The chain joins TRBV11-2 to TRBJ1-1, with D unresolved. Germline CDR1 and CDR2: SGHAT and FQNNGV. CDR3 length equals 13 residues. Trimming took 2 bases from V and 1 from J, leaving 5 bases between them. The CDR3 DNA follows: TGTGCCAGCAGCTTATCAGGGAACACTGAAGCTTTCTTT. Translated, it gives CASSLSGNTEAFF.

This clone has only a few counts. A read error is possible here, since a much larger clone lies one base away. The same CDR3 can be traced to other DNA sequences in this sample. The chain links TRBV2 to TRBJ2-7, with 7 bases that match TRBD1. Germline V gives CDR1 SNHLY, CDR2 FYNNEI. CDR3 length equals 12 residues. V gave up 2 bases and J gave up 6 bases; unmatched junction bases: 1. CDR3 in amino acids: CASSEQGVEQYF. The DNA of the CDR3 is TGTGCCAGCAGTGAACAGGGGGTCGAGCAGTACTTC.

V gene TRBV27 combines with J gene TRBJ1-1, with D perhaps TRBD1 (5 bases). V was shortened by 4 bases and J by 3 bases, with 9 bases between the two germline ends. CDR1 MNHEY and CDR2 SMNVEV come from the germline V gene (reference sequence). The CDR3 is 13 residues long. The CDR3 bases are TGTGCCAGCAGTTACGGGGGTTACACTGAAGCTTTCTTT. Residues: CASSYGGYTEAFF.

Turning to this clone: This same CDR3 is encoded by further DNA sequences in the sample. The chain links TRBV2 to TRBJ2-7; TRBD1 matches at 8 bases. Germline V gives CDR1 SNHLY, CDR2 FYNNEI. After removal of 6 bases from V and 3 bases from J, the junction contained 1 base not matched to a gene. The CDR3 extends over 12 amino acids. The CDR3 DNA reads TGTGCCAGCAGCGGACAGGGCTACGAGCAGTACTTC. Translation: CASSGQGYEQYF.